These 21 T cell receptor beta chains were all obtained from the same sample, sequenced in a study of T cell repertoires in ileal Crohn's disease. The time point here: neoterminal ileum biopsy at postoperative endoscopy, about 6 months after surgery. The protocol was immunoSEQ multiplex PCR, while the TCRdb copy is restricted to in-frame clones and leaves out a portion. Altogether fewer than 13,000 clones are present, roughly 80% being singletons, with the ten largest covering about 16%. The sequencing sample was made of ileal tissue. The origin of the receptors is an adult with Crohn's disease.

V gene TRBV5-8 combines with J gene TRBJ2-5; maybe TRBD2 (6 bases). V lost 4 bases, J lost 6 bases, and 13 bases lay in between. Germline V gives CDR1 SGHTS, CDR2 YDEGEE. The CDR3 is made up of 13 amino acids. CDR3 residues: CASSGAGRQTQYF. The CDR3 nucleotides are TGTGCCAGCAGCGGGGCGGGGAGGCAGACCCAGTACTTC. The variable domain in full, with the rest retrieved from reference TRBV5-8 and TRBJ2-5, is EAGVTQSPTHLIKTRGQQATLRCSPISGHTSVYWYQQALGLGLQFLLWYDEGEERNRGNFPPRFSGRQFPNYSSELNVNALELEDSALYLCASSGAGRQTQYFGPGTRLLVL.

The chain joins TRBV7-8 to TRBJ1-5, with a weak D call TRBD1 (6 bases). Per the germline V gene, CDR1 is SGHVS and CDR2 is FQNEAQ. V lost 2 bases and J lost 9, with 23 bases in between. CDR3 length: 17 residues. The CDR3 sequence: CASSLTGRGAQGVPQHF. As DNA, the CDR3 is TGTGCCAGCAGCTTAACCGGGCGGGGGGCGCAAGGGGTGCCCCAGCATTTT.

This chain joins TRBV27 and TRBJ1-5, with D unresolved. Trimming pared 3 bases from V and 4 bases from J, leaving 13 bases between. The germline V gene encodes CDR1 MNHEY and CDR2 SMNVEV (reference sequence). The CDR3 spans 15 residues. CDR3 residues: CASSLGRSTNQPQHF. Here the CDR3 DNA reads TGTGCCAGCAGTTTGGGCAGGTCGACAAATCAGCCCCAGCATTTT.

The CDR3 spells CASSSSGQGSYSNQPQHF. CDR3 DNA sequence: TGTGCCAGCAGTTCCTCGGGACAGGGGTCCTATAGCAATCAGCCCCAGCATTTT. This chain uses TRBV28 with TRBJ1-5; 10 bases are a match to TRBD1. Losses at the gene ends were 4 bases for V and 0 bases for J; bases not matched to a gene: 9. This CDR3 has 18 residues. The germline V gene has CDR1 MDHEN and CDR2 SYDVKM.

The rearrangement uses TRBV6-1 and TRBJ2-7; perhaps TRBD1 as D (6 bases). V lost 3 bases and J 3 bases, leaving 15 bases between the germline ends. CDR3 size: 15 residues. Per the germline V gene, CDR1 is MNHNS and CDR2 is SASEGT. CDR3 coding DNA: TGTGCCAGCAGTGACCCCGGGACACCTCACTACGAGCAGTACTTC. Translating gives CASSDPGTPHYEQYF.

The chain carries TRBV28 and TRBJ2-7, with 10 bases lining up with TRBD2. J gave up 4 bases and V 6 bases, and 9 bases lay outside the gene matches. The germline gives CDR1 MDHEN, CDR2 SYDVKM. CDR3 length: 15 amino acids. CDR3 bases: TGTGCCAGCAGACCGACTAGCGGGTGGGGGTACGAGCAGTACTTC. Its translation is CASRPTSGWGYEQYF. The full variable domain, with the rest looked up from reference TRBV28 and TRBJ2-7, is DVKVTQSSRYLVKRTGEKVFLECVQDMDHENMFWYRQDPGLGLRLIYFSYDVKMKEKGDIPEGYSVSREKKERFSLILESASTNQTSMYLCASRPTSGWGYEQYFGPGTRLTVT.

The genes are TRBV6-1 and TRBJ1-5; possible D gene TRBD1, 6 bases. The CDR3 extends over 16 amino acids. The germline CDR1 and CDR2 sequences are MNHNS and SASEGT. V dropped 2 bases and J dropped 0 bases, with 11 bases sitting between them. CDR3 in amino acids: CASSEMGTHSNQPQHF. The CDR3 nucleotides are TGTGCCAGCAGTGAAATGGGGACACATAGCAATCAGCCCCAGCATTTT.

This clone occurred once. This chain uses TRBV2 with TRBJ2-5, with a tentative D call TRBD1 (5 bases). Germline V lookup: CDR1 SNHLY, CDR2 FYNNEI. This CDR3 is built from 13 residues. Trimming removed 4 bases from V and 2 bases from J, with 8 bases in between. CDR3 amino acids: CASSGQGQETQYF. The CDR3, as DNA: TGTGCCAGCAGTGGGCAGGGTCAAGAGACCCAGTACTTC.

The rearrangement joins TRBV19 to TRBJ1-3; D not certain. In germline, CDR1 is LNHDA, CDR2 SQIVND (reference sequence). Trimming removed 4 bases from V and 0 bases from J, with 13 bases in between. This CDR3 region has 16 residues. CDR3 bases: TGTGCCAGTAGTACCCAGAACATCCACTCTGGAAACACCATATATTTT. Protein product: CASSTQNIHSGNTIYF.

V usage is TRBV29-1 and J usage is TRBJ2-5; 11 bases agree with TRBD2. Germline V lookup: CDR1 SQVTM, CDR2 ANQGSEA. V shed 4 bases and J 7 bases; nucleotides not matched to a gene: 8. CDR3 length: 14 residues. The CDR3: CSVVAGGPSGTQYF. CDR3 in DNA: TGCAGCGTTGTAGCGGGAGGGCCGTCAGGGACCCAGTACTTC.

This chain joins TRBV16 and TRBJ1-2, with 11 bases identical to TRBD1. The CDR3 totals 14 residues. Per germline, CDR1 KGHSY and CDR2 FQNENV. Germline trimming cut 2 bases from V and 6 bases from J; bases unmatched to any gene: 2. CDR3 sequence: CASSQMGQGDGYTF. In DNA, the CDR3 is TGTGCCAGCAGCCAAATGGGACAGGGGGATGGCTACACCTTC.

This chain links TRBV30 with TRBJ2-3, with D possibly being TRBD2 (6 bases). CDR3 size: 13 residues. In germline, CDR1 is GTSNPN, CDR2 SVGIG (reference sequence). V lost 1 base and J 6 bases, leaving 11 bases between the germline ends. Here the CDR3 reads CAWSAGARDTQYF. For the CDR3, the DNA is TGTGCCTGGAGTGCGGGAGCAAGGGATACGCAGTATTTT.

This clone was seen only once. The chain joins TRBV19 to TRBJ2-5; 9 bases map to TRBD1. The length of the CDR3 is 13 residues. The V segment lost 1 base and the J segment 11 bases; nucleotides outside the gene matches: 5. The germline CDR1 and CDR2 sequences are LNHDA and SQIVND (reference sequence). CDR3: CASSIGEQGAQYF. The CDR3, as DNA: TGTGCCAGTAGTATAGGGGAACAGGGGGCGCAGTACTTC.

The genes are TRBV27 and TRBJ1-2; D call uncertain. This CDR3 has 13 residues. The germline V gene encodes CDR1 MNHEY and CDR2 SMNVEV (reference sequence). The V end lost 3 bases, the J end lost 8 bases, and 13 bases lay between the germline ends. The CDR3 sequence is CASSFGDLRGYTF. The CDR3 DNA follows: TGTGCCAGCAGTTTCGGGGATCTAAGGGGCTACACCTTC.

The rearrangement uses TRBV7-8 and TRBJ2-5, with 11 bases that match TRBD1. In germline, CDR1 is SGHVS, CDR2 FQNEAQ. The CDR3 runs to 17 residues. With V trimmed by 5 bases and J by 0 bases, 8 bases remained unmatched. In DNA form, the CDR3 reads TGTGCCAGCAGCATTGGACAGGGGGCTTGGCACCAAGAGACCCAGTACTTC. Protein sequence: CASSIGQGAWHQETQYF.

The chain carries TRBV7-9 and TRBJ2-5; TRBD2 aligns across 7 bases. The germline CDR1 and CDR2 sequences are SEHNR and FQNEAQ (reference sequence). The V and J ends lost 1 base and 11 bases, in that order; junction bases with no gene match: 7. The CDR3 has 13 residues. The CDR3: CASSLEASGQQYF. CDR3 DNA sequence: TGTGCCAGCAGCTTAGAGGCTAGCGGCCAGCAGTACTTC.

The gene calls are TRBV29-1 and TRBJ2-3; a possible D gene is TRBD2 (6 bases). Between the trimmed V and J ends, which lost 5 bases and 1 base, there was a span of 22 bases. The germline V gene encodes CDR1 SQVTM and CDR2 ANQGSEA. This CDR3 has 17 residues. In DNA form, the CDR3 reads TGCAGCGTTCGATATCACCCCACTAGCAAGGGCACAGATACGCAGTATTTT. As protein: CSVRYHPTSKGTDTQYF.

The gene calls are TRBV27 and TRBJ1-1; D remains unclear. V lost 6 bases to trimming and J lost 1 base, with 15 bases between them. Germline loops: CDR1 MNHEY, CDR2 SMNVEV (reference sequence). The CDR3 is 15 residues long. The CDR3 sequence is CASRSTETWNTEAFF. DNA of the CDR3: TGTGCCAGCAGAAGTACGGAGACTTGGAACACTGAAGCTTTCTTT.

This chain joins TRBV7-9 and TRBJ2-5; D ambiguous. Deletions cut 9 bases from V and 1 base from J, with 9 bases between. The CDR3 totals 12 residues. Germline CDR1 and CDR2: SEHNR and FQNEAQ (reference sequence). The CDR3 DNA sequence: TGTGCCAGTTCTACGGGCCAAGAGACCCAGTACTTC. Translated, it gives CASSTGQETQYF.

The V and J genes are TRBV11-2 and TRBJ1-1, with D maybe TRBD1 (5 bases). The CDR3 spans 19 residues. Germline loops: CDR1 SGHAT, CDR2 FQNNGV. V dropped 0 bases and J dropped 0 bases, with 20 bases sitting between them. CDR3 sequence reads: CASSLDLGVGGGMNTEAFF. CDR3 DNA sequence: TGTGCCAGCAGCTTAGATCTCGGGGTGGGCGGGGGAATGAACACTGAAGCTTTCTTT.

The chain joins TRBV28 to TRBJ1-1; perhaps TRBD1 as D (5 bases). CDR1 is MDHEN and CDR2 is SYDVKM in the germline V gene. CDR3 length: 15 amino acids. Trimming left V 7 bases short and J 1 base short, with 16 bases between. The CDR3 sequence is CASITGGGANTEAFF. CDR3 DNA sequence: TGTGCCAGCATCACAGGCGGGGGTGCGAACACTGAAGCTTTCTTT.